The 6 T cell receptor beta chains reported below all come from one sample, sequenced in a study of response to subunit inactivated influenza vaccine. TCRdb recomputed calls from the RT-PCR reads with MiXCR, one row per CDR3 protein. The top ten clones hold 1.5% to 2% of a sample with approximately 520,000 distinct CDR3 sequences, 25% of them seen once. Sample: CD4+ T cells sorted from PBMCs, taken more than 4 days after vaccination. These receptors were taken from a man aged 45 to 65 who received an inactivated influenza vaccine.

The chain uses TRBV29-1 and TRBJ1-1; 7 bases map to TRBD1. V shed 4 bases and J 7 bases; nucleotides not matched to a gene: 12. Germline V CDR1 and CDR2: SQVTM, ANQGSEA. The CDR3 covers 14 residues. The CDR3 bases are TGCAGCGTTGGCCGTTCCGGGACAGCCCTTGAAGCTTTCTTT. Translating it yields CSVGRSGTALEAFF.

The CDR3 sequence: CASSPRTGGSGANVLTF. The CDR3 region has the DNA TGTGCCAGCAGCCCCCGGACAGGGGGCTCTGGGGCCAACGTCCTGACTTTC. This chain links TRBV3-1 with TRBJ2-6, with 10 bases aligning to TRBD1. With 4 bases clipped from V and 0 bases from J, the junction kept 3 bases outside the gene matches. Germline V gene data show CDR1 as LGHDT and CDR2 as YNNKEL (reference sequence). The CDR3 is 17 amino acids.

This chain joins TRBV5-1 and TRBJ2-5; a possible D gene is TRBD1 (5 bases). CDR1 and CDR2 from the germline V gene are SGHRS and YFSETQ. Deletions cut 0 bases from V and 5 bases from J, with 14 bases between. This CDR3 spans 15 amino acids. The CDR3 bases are TGCGCCAGCAGCTTGGAAAGGGGTACAGGCGAGACCCAGTACTTC. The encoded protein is CASSLERGTGETQYF. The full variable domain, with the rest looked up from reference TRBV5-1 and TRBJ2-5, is KAGVTQTPRYLIKTRGQQVTLSCSPISGHRSVSWYQQTPGQGLQFLFEYFSETQRNKGNFPGRFSGRQFSNSRSEMNVSTLELGDSALYLCASSLERGTGETQYFGPGTRLLVL.

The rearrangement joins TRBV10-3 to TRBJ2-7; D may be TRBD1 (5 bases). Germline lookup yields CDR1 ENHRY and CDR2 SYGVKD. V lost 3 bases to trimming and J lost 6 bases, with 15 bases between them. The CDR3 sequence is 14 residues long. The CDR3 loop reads CAISDARASREQYF. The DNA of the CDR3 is TGTGCCATCAGTGACGCCAGGGCCTCTCGCGAGCAGTACTTC.

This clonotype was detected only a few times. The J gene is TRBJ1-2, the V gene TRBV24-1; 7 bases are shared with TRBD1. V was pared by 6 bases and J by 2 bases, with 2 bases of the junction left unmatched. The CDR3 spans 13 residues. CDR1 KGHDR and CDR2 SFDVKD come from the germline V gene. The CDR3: CATSTDRNYGYTF. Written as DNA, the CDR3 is TGTGCCACCAGTACGGACAGGAACTATGGCTACACCTTC.

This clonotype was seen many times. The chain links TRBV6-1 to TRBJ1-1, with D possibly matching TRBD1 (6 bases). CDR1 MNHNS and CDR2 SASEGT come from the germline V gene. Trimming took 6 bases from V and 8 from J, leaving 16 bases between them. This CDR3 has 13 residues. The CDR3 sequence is CASSLDWGGEAFF. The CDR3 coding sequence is TGTGCCAGCAGCCTGGATTGGGGGGGCGAAGCTTTCTTT.